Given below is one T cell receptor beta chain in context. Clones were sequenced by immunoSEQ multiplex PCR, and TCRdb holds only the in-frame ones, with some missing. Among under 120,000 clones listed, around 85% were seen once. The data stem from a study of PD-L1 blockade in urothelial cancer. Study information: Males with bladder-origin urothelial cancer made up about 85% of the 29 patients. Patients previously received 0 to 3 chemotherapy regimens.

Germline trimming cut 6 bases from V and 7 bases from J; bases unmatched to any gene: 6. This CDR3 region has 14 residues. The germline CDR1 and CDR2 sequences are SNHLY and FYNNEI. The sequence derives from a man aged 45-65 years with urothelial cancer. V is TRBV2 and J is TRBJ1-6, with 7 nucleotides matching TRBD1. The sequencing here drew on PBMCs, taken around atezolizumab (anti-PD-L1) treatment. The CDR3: CASRTGRPNSPLHF. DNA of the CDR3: TGTGCCAGCAGGACAGGGCGGCCAAATTCACCCCTCCACTTT.